Below, 9 T cell receptor beta chains from the same sample are listed, as sequenced in a study of response to subunit inactivated influenza vaccine. MiXCR, run by TCRdb on the RT-PCR reads, gives a single entry per CDR3 protein. The sample includes about 570,000 distinct CDR3 sequences, roughly 10% of them seen just once. These data are also associated with another study on T cells expressing NK-cell markers. As reported in that work: The authors made TCR beta cDNA libraries by 5'RACE template switching. This switching added a universal primer site and UMIs.

The material sequenced was PBMCs from blood, taken on the day of vaccination. These receptors were taken from a man aged 50 or older who received an inactivated influenza vaccine.

This clonotype was detected only a few times. The chain recombines TRBV14 with TRBJ2-1; no reliable D call. The germline V gene encodes CDR1 SGHDN and CDR2 FVKESK. This CDR3 has 13 residues. V lost 5 bases and J lost 9, with 14 bases in between. CDR3 residues: CASSTNFPAEQFF. CDR3 nucleotides: TGTGCCAGCAGCACGAATTTCCCGGCTGAGCAGTTCTTC.

The chain carries TRBV7-3 and TRBJ2-3; 9 bases are shared with TRBD2. V shed 0 bases, J shed 6 bases, and the junction held 1 base outside the gene matches. CDR3 length equals 14 residues. Per the germline V gene, CDR1 is SGHTA and CDR2 is FQGTGA. The CDR3 DNA is TGTGCCAGCAGCTTAACCGGGACTAGCGATACGCAGTATTTT. It encodes CASSLTGTSDTQYF.

The rearrangement joins TRBV4-1 to TRBJ1-6, with a tentative D call TRBD1 (5 bases). Germline CDR1 MGHRA, CDR2 YSYEKL. The CDR3 runs to 19 residues. Trimming pared 1 base from V and 3 bases from J, leaving 19 bases between. The CDR3 here is CASSQVTLRDDRYNSPLHF. For the CDR3, the DNA is TGCGCCAGCAGCCAAGTAACCCTTCGGGACGACCGCTATAATTCACCCCTCCACTTT.

This clonotype was seen only a few times. The rearrangement joins TRBV6-5 to TRBJ2-7, with TRBD2 matching over 10 bases. The CDR3 length is 15 residues. Germline V gives CDR1 MNHEY, CDR2 SVGAGI. The J segment lost 2 bases and the V segment lost 0 bases, leaving 1 base of the junction unmatched. In nucleotides, the CDR3 is TGTGCCAGCAGTTACTCAGCGGGAGGGACCTACGAGCAGTACTTC. Amino acid sequence: CASSYSAGGTYEQYF.

The chain has TRBV2 and TRBJ2-3, with no clear D. The CDR3 covers 17 residues. The V and J ends lost 7 bases and 4 bases respectively, with 24 bases between them. The germline V gene encodes CDR1 SNHLY and CDR2 FYNNEI. The CDR3 DNA reads TGTGCCAGCAAATCTTGGCTACCAAACACCCCCCCAGATACGCAGTATTTT. It specifies CASKSWLPNTPPDTQYF.

The V gene is TRBV28, the J gene TRBJ1-2; tentative D call: TRBD1 (6 bases). Germline V CDR1 and CDR2: MDHEN, SYDVKM. There are 12 residues in the CDR3. V was shortened by 10 bases and J by 2 bases, with 11 bases between the two germline ends. The CDR3 nucleotides read TGTGCCACCGGGAGGGGGAACTATGGCTACACCTTC. This translates into CATGRGNYGYTF.

This clonotype was recorded many times. The chain has TRBV6-1 and TRBJ1-2; D is unclear. Germline V CDR1 and CDR2: MNHNS, SASEGT. This CDR3 has 14 residues. The ends were cut back, 5 bases at V and 7 bases at J, with 17 bases in the middle. CDR3 coding DNA: TGTGCCAGCAGTCCTAAGCCAGTCAATTTTGGCTACACCTTC. Translation: CASSPKPVNFGYTF.

This clonotype was detected many times. The gene calls are TRBV4-2 and TRBJ1-5, with D unclear. CDR1 LGHNA and CDR2 YNFKEQ come from the germline V gene. This CDR3 is built from 15 residues. Trimming shortened V by 5 bases and J by 0 bases, and 11 bases separated the two germline ends. Written as DNA, the CDR3 is TGTGCCAGCAGCTCCGGACGGAATAGCAATCAGCCCCAGCATTTT. The encoded protein is CASSSGRNSNQPQHF.

Written as DNA, the CDR3 is TGCAGTGCTAGAGGGCCGGGTAAGGTTGGAAACGAGCAGTACTTC. It specifies CSARGPGKVGNEQYF. This chain connects TRBV20-1 to TRBJ2-7; no reliable D call. The germline V gene encodes CDR1 DFQATT and CDR2 SNEGSKA (reference sequence). The V end lost 1 base, the J end lost 5 bases, and 18 bases lay between the germline ends. This CDR3 has 15 residues.